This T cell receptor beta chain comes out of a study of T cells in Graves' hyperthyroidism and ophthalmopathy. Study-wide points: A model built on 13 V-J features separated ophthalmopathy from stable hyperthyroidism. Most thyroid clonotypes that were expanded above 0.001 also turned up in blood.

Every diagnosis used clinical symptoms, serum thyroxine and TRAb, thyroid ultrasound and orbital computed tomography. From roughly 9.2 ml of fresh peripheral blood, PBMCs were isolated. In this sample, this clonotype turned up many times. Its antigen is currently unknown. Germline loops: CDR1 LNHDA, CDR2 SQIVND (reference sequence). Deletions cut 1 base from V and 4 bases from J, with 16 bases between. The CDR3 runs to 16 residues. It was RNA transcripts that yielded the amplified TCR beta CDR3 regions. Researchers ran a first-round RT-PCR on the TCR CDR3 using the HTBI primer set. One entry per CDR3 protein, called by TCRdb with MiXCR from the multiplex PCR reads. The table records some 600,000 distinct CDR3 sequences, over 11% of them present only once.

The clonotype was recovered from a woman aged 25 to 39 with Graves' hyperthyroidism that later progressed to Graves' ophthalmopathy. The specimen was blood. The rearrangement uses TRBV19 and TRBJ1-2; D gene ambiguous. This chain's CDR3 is CASSIVGSGSGYGYTF. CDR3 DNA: TGTGCCAGTAGTATAGTCGGCTCCGGGTCCGGCTATGGCTACACCTTC.